A selection of T cell receptor beta chains follows, all from one sample in a study of neoadjuvant anti-PD-1 for oral cavity cancer. Assay used: immunoSEQ multiplex PCR; TCRdb lists only in-frame clones, some missing. The sample contains about 68,000 clones, 70% to 90% of which appear only once. Sample: PBMCs, taken after nivolumab (anti-PD-1) treatment. The receptor set was obtained from a person aged 35-79 years with oral cavity squamous cell carcinoma. CDR3s include the opening cysteine and the closing phenylalanine or tryptophan. A D gene is named only where the DNA matches it firmly. Rows give clone size only sometimes, using once, few, many, or a class for an expanded clone.

V gene	clone size	D gene	J gene	CDR3 DNA	CDR3 protein
TRBV14	-	-	TRBJ2-2	TGTGCCAGCAGCCCACAGGGAAGAGGGGAGCTGTTTTTT	CASSPQGRGELFF
TRBV7-9	-	-	TRBJ2-3	TGTGCCAGCAGCTCCGGGACACACCACGGAGATACGCAGTATTTT	CASSSGTHHGDTQYF
TRBV5-1	-	-	TRBJ2-5	TGCGCCAGCAGCTTGAACCGGCAAGAGACCCAGTACTTC	CASSLNRQETQYF
TRBV25-1	-	TRBD1	TRBJ2-7	TGTGCCAGCCGTAGGGACAGACCCTACGAGCAGTACTTC	CASRRDRPYEQYF
TRBV2	-	-	TRBJ2-5	TGTGCCAGCACCGATGACAGGGACTACCAAGAGACCCAGTACTTC	CASTDDRDYQETQYF
TRBV28	once	-	TRBJ1-1	TGTGCCAGCAGTTTAATCGCGGGAATGAACACTGAAGCTTTCTTT	CASSLIAGMNTEAFF
TRBV30	few	-	TRBJ2-6	TGTGCCTGGAGTGTAGGGGCGGTGGGGGCCAACGTCCTGACTTTC	CAWSVGAVGANVLTF
TRBV11-2	once	-	TRBJ2-7	TGTGCCAGCACCACAGGGTCGTCGAGCTCCTACGAGCAGTACTTC	CASTTGSSSSYEQYF
TRBV5-4	few	-	TRBJ2-5	TGTGCCAGCAGCGTTGGGGTGGAGAGGCAAGAGACCCAGTACTTC	CASSVGVERQETQYF
TRBV11-2	once	TRBD2	TRBJ2-5	TGTGCCAGCAGCGTCGTACTAGCGAACCAAGAGACCCAGTACTTC	CASSVVLANQETQYF
TRBV2	-	TRBD2	TRBJ2-7	TGTGCCAGCAGTGAAGCCTCGGGAGGGAGCGCCGAGCAGTACTTC	CASSEASGGSAEQYF
TRBV27	-	-	TRBJ2-1	TGTGCCAGCAGTTTACGGGGGGCCAACTACAATGAGCAGTTCTTC	CASSLRGANYNEQFF
TRBV30	-	TRBD1	TRBJ1-5	TGTGCCTGGAGCGTGACAGGGGGCGATGGTCAGCCCCAGCATTTT	CAWSVTGGDGQPQHF
TRBV6-5	-	-	TRBJ1-1	TGTGCCAGCAGTTCCCCGTTCACTGAAGCTTTCTTT	CASSSPFTEAFF
TRBV9	-	-	TRBJ1-4	TGTGCCAGCAGCGTAGAAGACAGCATCATAGGTGAAAAACTGTTTTTT	CASSVEDSIIGEKLFF
TRBV2	-	-	TRBJ1-1	TGTGCCAGCAGTGAAGGGACAGCAGCAAACACTGAAGCTTTCTTT	CASSEGTAANTEAFF
TRBV18	-	-	TRBJ1-1	TGTGCCAGCTCACCTCTAGGACGGACGAACACTGAAGCTTTCTTT	CASSPLGRTNTEAFF
TRBV5-1	-	-	TRBJ2-7	TGCGCCAGCACAGGGCAGGGGACGTACGAGCAGTACTTC	CASTGQGTYEQYF
TRBV9	few	-	TRBJ2-7	TGTGCCAGCAGCGTAACTGGGACCAGCTACGAGCAGTACTTC	CASSVTGTSYEQYF
TRBV4-1	-	-	TRBJ2-5	TGCGCCAGCAGCCAAGAAAAAGTCGGGGAGACCCAGTACTTC	CASSQEKVGETQYF
TRBV9	once	-	TRBJ1-1	TGTGCCAGCAGCGTTTACATGAACACTGAAGCTTTCTTT	CASSVYMNTEAFF
TRBV30	-	TRBD2	TRBJ2-5	TGTGCCTGGAGCCTAAGCGGGGAACAGTACTTC	CAWSLSGEQYF